Shown below are 28 T cell receptor beta chains from a single sample sequenced in a study of blood T cell repertoires in COVID-19. Sequencing used immunoSEQ multiplex PCR; TCRdb keeps in-frame clones, though not all of them. The sample records 130,000 to 150,000 clones, approximately 88% being singletons. The source material was peripheral blood. The receptor set was obtained from a woman in her fifties or sixties with acute or convalescent COVID-19.

The table lists this clone with a few counts. This chain joins TRBV19 and TRBJ1-1, with D unresolved. CDR3 length: 12 amino acids. Germline V gene data show CDR1 as LNHDA and CDR2 as SQIVND (reference sequence). V was clipped by 6 bases and J by 5 bases, with 10 bases between them. The CDR3 DNA is TGTGCCAGTAGGGCACGGGTGACTGAAGCTTTCTTT. Translating gives CASRARVTEAFF.

The gene calls are TRBV5-4 and TRBJ2-7; 11 bases fit TRBD2. Germline V CDR1 and CDR2: SGHNT, YYREEE (reference sequence). This CDR3 comprises 15 residues. The trim removed 0 bases at V and 7 bases at J, leaving 6 bases unmatched. The CDR3: CASSLELAGAGEQYF. CDR3 DNA sequence: TGTGCCAGCAGCTTGGAACTAGCGGGAGCGGGGGAGCAGTACTTC. The full variable domain, completed using reference TRBV5-4 and TRBJ2-7, is ETGVTQSPTHLIKTRGQQVTLRCSSQSGHNTVSWYQQALGQGPQFIFQYYREEENGRGNFPPRFSGLQFPNYSSELNVNALELDDSALYLCASSLELAGAGEQYFGPGTRLTVT.

At least ten counts were recorded for this clone. The rearrangement links TRBV27 to TRBJ1-5; no definite D call. V lost 5 bases to trimming and J lost 4 bases, with 12 bases between them. Per germline, CDR1 MNHEY and CDR2 SMNVEV (reference sequence). This CDR3 has 14 amino acids. The CDR3 region has the DNA TGTGCCAGCAGTGATAGACAAGCTAATCAGCCCCAGCATTTT. This codes for CASSDRQANQPQHF.

The CDR3, as DNA: TGTGCCAGCAGTCAACAGGGACTAGCGGGAACGAACGAGCAGTACTTC. This encodes CASSQQGLAGTNEQYF. V gene TRBV27 combines with J gene TRBJ2-7; 13 bases are shared with TRBD2. The V gene's germline CDR1 is MNHEY and CDR2 SMNVEV (reference sequence). The CDR3 runs 16 residues. J gave up 5 bases and V 5 bases, and 9 bases lay outside the gene matches.

The rearrangement uses TRBV19 and TRBJ1-1, with 8 bases aligning to TRBD1. CDR1 is LNHDA and CDR2 is SQIVND in the germline V gene (reference sequence). This CDR3 comprises 14 residues. The V and J ends lost 5 bases and 3 bases, in that order; junction bases with no gene match: 5. The CDR3 region has the DNA TGTGCCAGTAGTCTGTCCAGGGGGCACACTGAAGCTTTCTTT. Translating gives CASSLSRGHTEAFF.

The rearrangement uses TRBV5-8 and TRBJ2-3; perhaps TRBD1 as D (5 bases). Trimming removed 1 base at V and 0 bases at J, with 9 bases between. The CDR3 runs 15 residues. Germline lookup yields CDR1 SGHTS and CDR2 YDEGEE. This CDR3 reads CASSLSRASTDTQYF. The DNA of the CDR3 is TGTGCCAGCAGCTTGTCCAGGGCTAGCACAGATACGCAGTATTTT.

This chain joins TRBV7-2 and TRBJ2-3; 8 bases fit TRBD1. CDR3 length: 17 residues. CDR1 is SGHTA, CDR2 FQGNSA, per germline. The ends lost 3 bases at V and 0 bases at J; junction bases unmatched: 8. The CDR3 protein is CASSFPTGGPSTDTQYF. The CDR3, as DNA: TGTGCCAGCAGCTTCCCCACAGGGGGACCTAGCACAGATACGCAGTATTTT.

On this clone: Because it lacks the conserved phenylalanine or tryptophan at the end, this CDR3 is likely a read error. It is unclear where the CDR3 begins or ends on the DNA, so no DNA is shown, and the CDR3 is as TCRdb lists it. V and J are TRBV6-1 and TRBJ2-3; TRBD2 was called by the table and not checked on the DNA. The CDR3 comprises 16 residues, both ends counted. The V gene's germline CDR1 is MNHNS and CDR2 SASEGT. CDR3 residues: CASSDVLAGKAPDKGS.

The rearrangement uses TRBV19 and TRBJ2-5, with TRBD1 identical over 7 bases. The CDR3 has 15 amino acids. The V gene end was trimmed by 4 bases and the J gene end by 0 bases; junction bases not matched to a gene: 5. The germline gives CDR1 LNHDA, CDR2 SQIVND (reference sequence). The CDR3 nucleotides read TGTGCCAGTAGTACCGGACAGGTATACCAAGAGACCCAGTACTTC. Translated: CASSTGQVYQETQYF.

In its sample, this clone was seen once. CDR3 amino acids: CASSQGQLNTEAFF. The CDR3 region has the DNA TGTGCCAGCAGCCAAGGACAGCTGAACACTGAAGCTTTCTTT. V and J are TRBV14 and TRBJ1-1; D might be TRBD1 (5 bases). V lost 1 base and J lost 0, with 6 bases in between. The CDR3 contains 14 residues. Germline V gene data show CDR1 as SGHDN and CDR2 as FVKESK.

This chain connects TRBV5-1 to TRBJ1-5; no clear D gene. V lost 0 bases and J lost 6, with 10 bases in between. The length of the CDR3 is 14 residues. Germline lookup yields CDR1 SGHRS and CDR2 YFSETQ. CDR3 DNA: TGCGCCAGCAGCTTGGATGGGGAGGCTCAGCCCCAGCATTTT. This encodes CASSLDGEAQPQHF.

The CDR3 nucleotides are TGCGCCAGCAGCATTCGACAGGGCGGGGAGAACACTGAAGCTTTCTTT. Translated: CASSIRQGGENTEAFF. The chain employs TRBV5-1 and TRBJ1-1; TRBD1 aligns across 7 bases. There are 16 residues in the CDR3. V lost 4 bases to trimming and J lost 1 base; unmatched junction nucleotides: 10. CDR1 and CDR2 (germline): SGHRS, YFSETQ.

V usage is TRBV11-3 and J usage is TRBJ1-2; possible D gene TRBD1, 5 bases. Trimming pared 6 bases from V and 5 bases from J, leaving 19 bases between. Germline CDR1 SGHNT, CDR2 YENEEA. This CDR3 has 15 amino acids. CDR3 in DNA: TGTGCCAGCAGTCCTGGACCGAGCAGGGCGTATGGCTACACCTTC. It yields the protein CASSPGPSRAYGYTF.

This sequence joins TRBV19 and TRBJ2-3, with 10 bases matching TRBD2. From germline, CDR1 is LNHDA and CDR2 SQIVND (reference sequence). The ends lost 4 bases at V and 4 bases at J; junction bases unmatched: 8. The CDR3 is 16 amino acids. CDR3: CASSTGAGGIADTQYF. The CDR3 DNA reads TGTGCCAGTAGTACGGGAGCGGGAGGGATCGCAGATACGCAGTATTTT.

The chain combines TRBV6-5 with TRBJ2-1; tentatively, D is TRBD1 (7 bases). The CDR3 sequence is 15 residues long. V shed 5 bases and J shed 7 bases, with 18 bases lying between them. Germline V gene lookup returns CDR1 MNHEY and CDR2 SVGAGI. For the CDR3, the DNA is TGTGCCAGCAGTCCAATGGGCCAGGGGGGAAATGAGCAGTTCTTC. Amino acid sequence: CASSPMGQGGNEQFF.

To note about this clone: A junction boundary mismatches the germline segment, possibly from a read error. The chain links TRBV19 to TRBJ1-2; D possibly corresponds to TRBD1 (6 bases). CDR1 is LNHDA and CDR2 is SQIVND in the germline V gene (reference sequence). The CDR3 length is 14 residues. The CDR3 nucleotides are TGTGCCAGTAGGATAGCCCCTAGGCAGGGGGGCTACACCTTC. Its translation is CASRIAPRQGGYTF.

The rearrangement links TRBV3-1 (or the pseudogene TRBV3-2) to TRBJ1-4; D remains ambiguous. The CDR3 covers 16 residues. V lost 2 bases, J lost 4 bases, and 14 bases lay in between. CDR1 LGHDT and CDR2 YNNKEL come from the germline V gene (reference sequence). The CDR3 DNA is TGTGCCAGCAGCCAACCTGGAGGTAGGGATAATGAAAAACTGTTTTTT. Its protein product is CASSQPGGRDNEKLFF.

The chain is built from TRBV28 and TRBJ2-1; 11 bases line up with TRBD2. Per the germline V gene, CDR1 is MDHEN and CDR2 is SYDVKM. This CDR3 has 14 residues. After removal of 6 bases from V and 7 bases from J, the junction contained 5 bases not matched to a gene. The CDR3 region has the DNA TGTGCCAGCAGCCGTAGCGGGGGGGCAAATGAGCAGTTCTTC. It codes for CASSRSGGANEQFF.

V gene TRBV3-1 (or the pseudogene TRBV3-2) combines with J gene TRBJ1-1; tentative D call: TRBD1 (5 bases). Germline-derived CDR1 and CDR2 are LGHDT and YNNKEL (reference sequence). V shed 7 bases and J shed 4 bases, with 16 bases lying between them. The length of the CDR3 is 14 residues. CDR3 sequence: CASTAGTGGTEAFF. CDR3 DNA sequence: TGTGCCAGCACCGCGGGGACTGGGGGCACTGAAGCTTTCTTT.

The chain recombines TRBV2 with TRBJ1-4; 10 bases are a match to TRBD1. Germline V gene data show CDR1 as SNHLY and CDR2 as FYNNEI. This CDR3 comprises 14 residues. V lost 5 bases to trimming and J lost 8 bases; unmatched junction nucleotides: 5. CDR3 residues: CASSHRDRGEKLFF. CDR3 DNA sequence: TGTGCCAGCAGTCACCGGGACAGGGGCGAAAAACTGTTTTTT. The entire variable domain, with the rest obtained from reference TRBV2 and TRBJ1-4, is as follows: EPEVTQTPSHQVTQMGQEVILRCVPISNHLYFYWYRQILGQKVEFLVSFYNNEISEKSEIFDDQFSVERPDGSNFTLKIRSTKLEDSAMYFCASSHRDRGEKLFFGSGTQLSVL.

The genes are TRBV24-1 and TRBJ2-4; possibly TRBD2 for D (6 bases). Germline-derived CDR1 and CDR2 are KGHDR and SFDVKD. V lost 3 bases and J 7 bases, leaving 18 bases between the germline ends. The CDR3 length is 16 residues. This chain's CDR3 is CATSDPHQGGENIQYF. As DNA, the CDR3 is TGTGCCACCAGTGATCCCCACCAGGGAGGTGAGAACATTCAGTACTTC.

The chain joins TRBV7-6 to TRBJ1-4; D gene uncertain. Germline V gene lookup returns CDR1 SGHVS and CDR2 FNYEAQ. The CDR3 extends over 11 amino acids. V lost 1 base, J lost 13 bases, and 7 bases lay in between. The CDR3 sequence is CASSLVGGLFF. CDR3 bases: TGTGCCAGCAGCTTAGTGGGAGGACTGTTTTTT.

The CDR3 loop reads CASSQVQGGLGTELFF. The CDR3 nucleotides read TGTGCCAGCAGCCAAGTACAGGGTGGTCTCGGTACCGAGCTGTTTTTT. The V and J genes are TRBV14 and TRBJ2-2; TRBD1 is a possible D gene (6 bases). This CDR3 is 16 amino acids long. Germline V gene lookup returns CDR1 SGHDN and CDR2 FVKESK. The germline V and J ends were trimmed by 1 base and 11 bases, with 20 bases remaining between them.

The rearrangement joins TRBV13 to TRBJ2-7; D uncertain. Deletions cut 3 bases from V and 3 bases from J, with 6 bases between. The CDR3 has 12 residues. Germline V lookup: CDR1 PRHDT, CDR2 FYEKMQ (reference sequence). The CDR3 DNA reads TGTGCCAGCAGCTTTGGCAGCTACGAGCAGTACTTC. Its translation is CASSFGSYEQYF.

The gene calls are TRBV21-1 and TRBJ2-7; TRBD1 is taken as the D call from the table, unchecked against the DNA. TRBV21-1 has pseudogene status. The CDR3 contains 15 residues. The DNA of the CDR3 is TGTGCCAGCAGCAACTCCGGGACAGGAGGGGACGAGCAGTACTTC. Its protein is CASSNSGTGGDEQYF.

The genes are TRBV28 and TRBJ2-7; D possibly corresponds to TRBD2 (6 bases). This CDR3 region has 18 residues. The V end was cut by 3 bases, the J end by 1 base, with 22 bases between. CDR1 is MDHEN and CDR2 is SYDVKM in the germline V gene. The CDR3 protein is CASSFGPAGAGRSYEQYF. The CDR3 DNA reads as TGTGCCAGCAGTTTCGGGCCCGCGGGCGCAGGGAGGTCCTACGAGCAGTACTTC.

The chain recombines TRBV5-1 with TRBJ1-1; 10 nucleotides line up with TRBD1. The V and J ends lost 4 bases and 7 bases, in that order; junction bases with no gene match: 4. In germline, CDR1 is SGHRS, CDR2 YFSETQ. This CDR3 has 13 amino acids. The CDR3 is CASSQGQGGEAFF. CDR3 in DNA: TGCGCCAGCAGCCAAGGACAGGGGGGTGAAGCTTTCTTT.

The J gene is TRBJ2-6, the V gene TRBV7-3; 12 bases are a match to TRBD1. Germline V gene lookup returns CDR1 SGHTA and CDR2 FQGTGA. After removal of 4 bases from V and 4 bases from J, the junction contained 8 bases not matched to a gene. The CDR3 consists of 18 residues. The CDR3 coding sequence is TGTGCCAGCAGCTCGCCGGGACAGGGGGCGGCGGGGGCCAACGTCCTGACTTTC. The encoded protein is CASSSPGQGAAGANVLTF.